A single sample is the source of the 5 T cell receptor beta chains below, sequenced in a study of spatial heterogeneity in lung cancer. A single record per CDR3 protein comes from TCRdb applying MiXCR to the 5' RACE reads. The table records roughly 6,900 distinct CDR3 sequences, roughly 5% of them present only once. Regarding time point: sample taken at primary tumor resection. Unsorted samples of tumor, nontumor lung or frozen PBMC had their whole RNA sequenced. This sample comprised normal lung tissue next to the tumor, obtained at surgery. These receptors originate from a female donor with early-stage non-small cell lung cancer.

This clonotype was seen at least ten times. The CDR3 coding sequence is TGCAGTGCTAGAGACCACAGGTCCAGCACAGATACGCAGTATTTT. This translates into CSARDHRSSTDTQYF. The V and J genes are TRBV20-1 and TRBJ2-3; tentatively, D is TRBD1 (5 bases). The germline V gene has CDR1 DFQATT and CDR2 SNEGSKA (reference sequence). The V end lost 0 bases, the J end lost 0 bases, and 10 bases lay between the germline ends. The CDR3 runs to 15 residues.

This clonotype is medium-sized (0.01 to 0.1%) within its sample. This sequence joins TRBV29-1 and TRBJ1-4, with 7 bases matching TRBD1. With V trimmed by 7 bases and J by 7 bases, 9 bases remained unmatched. In germline, CDR1 is SQVTM, CDR2 ANQGSEA. The CDR3 runs to 13 residues. The CDR3 sequence is CSAITGVGEKLFF. In DNA form, the CDR3 reads TGCAGCGCTATTACAGGGGTCGGTGAAAAACTGTTTTTT.

This clonotype was picked up a small number of times. The chain combines TRBV5-1 with TRBJ1-2; perhaps TRBD1 as D (6 bases). The CDR3 covers 14 residues. Germline CDR1 is SGHRS and CDR2 is YFSETQ. The V gene lost 0 bases and the J gene lost 6 bases, with 12 bases spanning the gap. CDR3 in DNA: TGCGCCAGCAGCTTGGCTGGGACACCGCATGGCTACACCTTC. Its protein product is CASSLAGTPHGYTF.

Judged by abundance, this clonotype is large (0.1 to 1%). This rearrangement joins TRBV9 to TRBJ2-2, with D perhaps TRBD1 or TRBD2 (5 bases each). V was shortened by 4 bases and J by 2 bases, with 9 bases between the two germline ends. This CDR3 spans 14 amino acids. CDR1 is SGDLS, CDR2 YYNGEE, per germline. CDR3 residues: CASSPGPNTGELFF. The CDR3 DNA reads TGTGCCAGCAGCCCGGGACCCAACACCGGGGAGCTGTTTTTT.

Worth noting for this clonotype: This clone may be a read error of a much larger clone one base away. This chain joins TRBV5-1 and TRBJ2-5; D is perhaps TRBD1 or TRBD2 (5 bases each). The CDR3 is made up of 15 amino acids. Germline-derived CDR1 and CDR2 are SGHRS and YFSETQ. V lost 4 bases and J lost 2, with 15 bases in between. The CDR3 protein is CASSPPSGSQETQYF. The CDR3, as DNA: TGCGCCAGCAGCCCCCCCTCAGGGAGTCAAGAGACCCAGTACTTC.